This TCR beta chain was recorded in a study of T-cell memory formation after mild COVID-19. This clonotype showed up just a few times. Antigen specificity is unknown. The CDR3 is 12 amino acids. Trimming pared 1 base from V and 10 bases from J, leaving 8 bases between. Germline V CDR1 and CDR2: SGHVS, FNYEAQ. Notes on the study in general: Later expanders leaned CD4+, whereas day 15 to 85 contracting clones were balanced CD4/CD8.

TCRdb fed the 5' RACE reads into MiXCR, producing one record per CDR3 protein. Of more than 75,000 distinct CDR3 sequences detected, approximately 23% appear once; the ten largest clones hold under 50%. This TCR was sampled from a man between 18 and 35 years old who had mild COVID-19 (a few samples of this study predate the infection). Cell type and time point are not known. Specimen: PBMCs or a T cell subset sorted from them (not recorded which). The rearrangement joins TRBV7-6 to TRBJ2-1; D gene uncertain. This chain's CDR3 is CASSLVYSEQFF. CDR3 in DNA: TGTGCCAGCAGCTTAGTGTACTCAGAGCAGTTCTTC.